What follows describes a single T cell receptor (beta chain). The target of this receptor is not known. There are no base qualities to consult, and no much larger clone falls within one base. The data belong to a study of shared clonotypes between healthy human individuals (dated by TCRdb to the early 2020s). Study-wide context: The cohort included three men and a couple of women between 18 and 49 years of age. To increase sequencing depth and limit assay-specific biases, TCR repertoire library preparation and sequencing were carried out by different laboratories using diverse techniques. Blood TCR repertoires of a handful of healthy adults were deeply sequenced to estimate repertoire size and the extent of clonotype sharing between individuals. Leukapheresis yielded between about 0.8 and 8.9 billion PBMCs per donor. For each donor, CD4 naive and CD4 memory were each run on three plates, CD8 naive on two plates, and CD8 memory on one plate.

Using the deep immunoSEQ assay, multiplex PCR amplified TCR CDR3 regions from genomic DNA. For each cell subset, the extracted genomic DNA was distributed evenly across all wells of several immunoSEQ 96-well plates, and each plate served as one replicate. Each replicate PCR for sorted subsets received around 200 ng genomic DNA, equal to about 30,000 T cell genomes. Purified libraries were measured with a Qubit 3.0 fluorometer, size-checked on a Bioanalyzer 2100, and measured again with the KAPA Library Quantification kit. A separate single-read 150-cycle Illumina NextSeq 550 flow cell was used to sequence each immunoSEQ 96-well plate. Per the original workflow: Because the immunoSEQ output included only junctional sequences and no quality scores, the filtering could not be the same as the filtering used for full-length reads. Sequences were annotated with PyIR, a Python wrapper for IgBLAST v1.9, using IMGT germline references to assign V/J genes and CDR3. Any read was removed if the V/J assignment was weak (E-value above 1e-6), the CDR3 was missing, or the read contained stop codons, out-of-frame junctions, or ambiguous translated residues. A V3J clonotype was defined by an identical inferred V gene, J gene, and CDR3 amino acid sequence. The percentage overlap between two repertoires was calculated by dividing the number of shared unique clonotypes by the size of the smaller repertoire. Repertoire richness was assessed with RTK rarefaction, the Chao1 estimator, and Recon v2.1 estimates of unobserved clonotypes. Generation probabilities were computed with OLGA for all TCRbeta clonotypes obtained by the gDNA method from several donors. The table was pulled from immuneACCESS by TCRdb, which kept in-frame rearrangements only. Such tables lose some clones; where checked, under half of the loss comes from unresolved V genes, and the rest has no known cause. V, J and clone size reflect that table, while D and trimming were determined from the DNA. Recorded for this sample are some 740,000 clones; nearly 95% of them occurred a single time. More than 20% of the sample is taken by the ten largest.

General conclusions and limits of the study: Compared with non-shared clonotypes, clonotypes shared by all four sorted-subset donors had higher generation probabilities. The small number of donors limited the genetic and exposure-history diversity represented. Pairwise subsampling indicated that sequencing depth was expected to affect the degree of clonotype sharing among donors. Incomplete sequencing was indicated by rarefaction of sorted-subset datasets, despite the large sequencing depth. Sharing across a few donors was observed for approximately 5% of naive CD4, around 3.5% of naive CD8, over 2% of memory CD4, and roughly 0.4% of memory CD8 clonotypes. Only blood was sampled, and tissue TCR repertoires likely differ from those in blood. Naive subsets generally had larger estimated clonotype richness than memory subsets did.

CDR1 and CDR2 were assigned from the germline V gene as SGHAT and FQNNGV. V is cut back by 4 bases and J by 8 bases, with 13 bases in the junction unmatched. The CDR3 measures 16 amino acids from cysteine to phenylalanine. The read is trimmed to its CDR3 DNA, 48 bases read in frame from base 1. CD8 naive samples consisted of CD45RO-negative cells that were positively selected for CCR7, yielding a CD45RA+CCR7+ population without TemRA cells. The donors were healthy, HIV-negative adults who had no recently reported acute infections or vaccinations. Every donor was a Caucasian adult living in Nashville, Tennessee, USA. Blood was collected by leukapheresis, and PBMCs were isolated by Ficoll-Histopaque density gradient centrifugation and then cryopreserved in liquid nitrogen vapor phase. Purity and quantity of every magnetically sorted T cell population were checked by analytical flow cytometry. Genomic DNA was isolated from every sorted fraction and measured by UV absorbance on a Nanodrop 2000c.

This receptor was identified in a young man in good health. The chain joins TRBV11-2 to TRBJ1-4; 7 junctional bases match TRBD1. Sequencing was done on a sample of naive CD8+ T cells sorted from blood. What the cell subset or site label conveys for this sample: CD45RA+CCR7+. This receptor carries the CDR3 CASSSEGQDGGEKLFF. The sequenced DNA is TGTGCCAGCAGCTCCGAAGGACAGGACGGGGGGGAAAAACTGTTTTTT. When the CDR3 is completed using the reference TRBV11-2 and TRBJ1-4 genes on either side, the full variable domain is EAGVAQSPRYKIIEKRQSVAFWCNPISGHATLYWYQQILGQGPKLLIQFQNNGVVDDSQLPKDRFSAERLKGVDSTLKIQPAKLEDSAVYLCASSSEGQDGGEKLFFGSGTQLSVL.